These 16 T cell receptor beta chains came from one sample sequenced in a study of T cell responses to AZD1222 COVID-19 vaccine. The repertoire was sequenced with immunoSEQ multiplex PCR; TCRdb's copy has only in-frame clones and lacks some. The sample has roughly 140,000 clones, around 83% seen once. This sample comprised peripheral blood, obtained on day 0 of MenACWY control vaccination. The receptors here all came from an adult in good health.

This clone occurred a few times. The genes are TRBV4-1 and TRBJ2-2; D is ambiguous. Trimming removed 7 bases at V and 7 bases at J, with 7 bases between. The CDR3 sequence is 11 residues long. Germline CDR1 MGHRA, CDR2 YSYEKL. The CDR3 reads CASTFNGELFF. The CDR3 region has the DNA TGCGCCAGCACCTTCAACGGGGAGCTGTTTTTT.

This chain uses TRBV5-6 with TRBJ2-7, with TRBD1 matching 7 bases. Trimming at V came to 0 bases and at J to 4 bases, leaving 4 bases not matched to a gene. The germline V gene has CDR1 SGHDT and CDR2 YYEEEE. The CDR3 is 14 residues long. CDR3 sequence: CASSLGTGLYEQYF. CDR3 DNA sequence: TGTGCCAGCAGCTTGGGGACAGGTTTGTACGAGCAGTACTTC.

The chain combines TRBV7-2 with TRBJ1-2, with a possible D match to TRBD1 (6 bases). The CDR3 contains 13 residues. The germline gives CDR1 SGHTA, CDR2 FQGNSA. V was cut by 6 bases and J by 4 bases, with 12 bases left in between. The CDR3 bases are TGTGCCAGCAGACAACAGGGAGGCTATGGCTACACCTTC. Translation gives CASRQQGGYGYTF.

The count of this clone is one. The chain recombines TRBV5-1 with TRBJ2-3, with 10 bases fitting TRBD2. Germline CDR1 and CDR2: SGHRS and YFSETQ. This CDR3 is 16 amino acids long. V was pared by 3 bases and J by 3 bases, with 7 bases of the junction left unmatched. CDR3: CASSSPSGGATDTQYF. CDR3 coding DNA: TGCGCCAGCAGCTCCCCCAGCGGGGGGGCAACAGATACGCAGTATTTT.

This chain connects TRBV6-1 to TRBJ2-5; D gene unclear. In germline, CDR1 is MNHNS, CDR2 SASEGT. Trimming left V 2 bases short and J 5 bases short, with 3 bases between. CDR3 size: 11 residues. The CDR3 region is CASSERETQYF. The CDR3 DNA follows: TGTGCCAGCAGTGAAAGGGAGACCCAGTACTTC.

The rearrangement uses TRBV30 and TRBJ1-1, with D uncertain. This CDR3 spans 13 amino acids. The V and J ends lost 0 bases and 9 bases respectively, with 14 bases between them. From germline, CDR1 is GTSNPN and CDR2 SVGIG (reference sequence). The CDR3 reads CAWSVNAQRQAFF. CDR3 DNA sequence: TGTGCCTGGAGTGTAAATGCCCAGAGACAAGCTTTCTTT.

This chain connects TRBV28 to TRBJ1-6; 10 nucleotides align to TRBD1. This CDR3 has 15 amino acids. Germline V gene data show CDR1 as MDHEN and CDR2 as SYDVKM. V gave up 6 bases and J gave up 8 bases; unmatched junction bases: 7. DNA for the CDR3: TGTGCCAGCAGGCTCCCCGGACAGGGGGATTCACCCCTCCACTTT. It translates to CASRLPGQGDSPLHF.

The chain couples TRBV2 to TRBJ2-1, with 7 bases lining up with TRBD2. Germline CDR1 is SNHLY and CDR2 is FYNNEI. J lost 6 bases, V lost 10 bases, and 12 bases had no gene match. The CDR3 loop spans 14 amino acids. This CDR3 reads CATKLGGVSNEQFF. The CDR3 DNA is TGTGCCACTAAATTGGGGGGGGTTAGCAATGAGCAGTTCTTC.

This chain uses TRBV11-2 with TRBJ1-4; 8 bases are shared with TRBD1. V shed 1 base and J 5 bases; nucleotides not matched to a gene: 3. Germline-derived CDR1 and CDR2 are SGHAT and FQNNGV. The CDR3 sequence is 15 residues long. CDR3 region: CASSLGTGRNEKLFF. Here the CDR3 DNA reads TGTGCCAGCAGCTTAGGGACAGGGCGGAATGAAAAACTGTTTTTT.

This clone was seen only once. The J gene is TRBJ2-6, the V gene TRBV28, with 8 bases identical to TRBD1. V was pared by 6 bases and J by 6 bases, with 7 bases of the junction left unmatched. CDR1 MDHEN and CDR2 SYDVKM come from the germline V gene. CDR3 length: 15 amino acids. The CDR3 region is CASRPQGAQANVLTF. The CDR3 nucleotides are TGTGCCAGCAGACCCCAGGGGGCGCAGGCCAACGTCCTGACTTTC.

V gene TRBV3-1 (or the pseudogene TRBV3-2) combines with J gene TRBJ1-1; D unresolved. The V gene's germline CDR1 is LGHDT and CDR2 YNNKEL (reference sequence). The CDR3 contains 13 residues. Trimming cost V 0 bases and J 10 bases, with 12 bases left between them. The CDR3 loop reads CASSQDSSGGAFF. CDR3 bases: TGTGCCAGCAGCCAAGATAGTTCCGGTGGAGCTTTCTTT.

This sequence joins TRBV3-1 (or the pseudogene TRBV3-2) and TRBJ1-3; D possibly corresponds to TRBD1 (6 bases). The CDR3 totals 16 residues. Looked up from germline, CDR1 is LGHDT and CDR2 is YNNKEL (reference sequence). With 7 bases removed from V and 0 bases from J, the gap between germline ends came to 16 bases. CDR3 DNA: TGTGCCAGCACCTCAGGGGATGTGTTCTCTGGAAACACCATATATTTT. Encoded protein: CASTSGDVFSGNTIYF.

The chain uses TRBV28 and TRBJ2-6; D may match TRBD1 or TRBD2 (5 bases each). Germline V lookup: CDR1 MDHEN, CDR2 SYDVKM. The CDR3 contains 16 residues. Between the trimmed V and J ends, which lost 3 bases and 3 bases, there was a span of 12 bases. CDR3 bases: TGTGCCAGCAGTTTTGAGGGGCGGAATGGGGCCAACGTCCTGACTTTC. Encoded protein: CASSFEGRNGANVLTF.

The V gene is TRBV3-1 (or the pseudogene TRBV3-2), the J gene TRBJ2-5, with TRBD2 matching over 7 bases. In germline, CDR1 is LGHDT, CDR2 YNNKEL (reference sequence). The V and J ends lost 0 bases and 4 bases, in that order; junction bases with no gene match: 11. The CDR3 has 17 residues. The CDR3 loop reads CASSQELRLAKGETQYF. The CDR3 DNA reads as TGTGCCAGCAGCCAAGAATTGAGACTAGCCAAGGGAGAGACCCAGTACTTC.

By proportion, this clone is medium-sized (0.01 to 0.1%). The V gene is TRBV7-9, the J gene TRBJ1-2, with TRBD1 as a possible D gene (6 bases). With 5 bases removed from V and 2 bases from J, the gap between germline ends came to 9 bases. The length of the CDR3 is 13 residues. Germline CDR1 is SEHNR and CDR2 is FQNEAQ (reference sequence). The CDR3 nucleotides are TGTGCCAGCAGCCAGACAGGCAACTATGGCTACACCTTC. Its translation: CASSQTGNYGYTF.

This rearrangement joins TRBV19 to TRBJ1-6; D is unclear. Germline-derived CDR1 and CDR2 are LNHDA and SQIVND (reference sequence). Trimming shortened V by 1 base and J by 8 bases, and 6 bases separated the two germline ends. This CDR3 has 13 residues. The CDR3 region is CASSIGRDSPLHF. CDR3 bases: TGTGCCAGTAGTATAGGTAGAGATTCACCCCTCCACTTT.